This T cell receptor beta chain was recovered during a study of CD8+ T cells in alopecia areata. Study information: In an open-label trial, patients got 5 to 10 mg tofacitinib twice daily.

Overall study findings and caveats: Affected scalp, especially in alopecia totalis/universalis, had a higher clonality than normal scalp did. Scalp samples also yield sequences of resident alphabeta T cells from normal skin.

Turning to this clone: As yet, its antigen is unknown.

The CDR3 loop spans 13 amino acids. CDR1 is MNHNY and CDR2 is SVGAGI in the germline V gene (reference sequence). V was pared by 8 bases and J by 8 bases, with 17 bases between. Reverse transcription of extracted RNA yielded cDNA, which provided the sequencing template. Measured with immunoSEQ multiplex PCR; TCRdb has only the in-frame clones, and not every one. The sample has approximately 140,000 clones, around 47% seen once. The chain recombines TRBV6-6 with TRBJ2-3, with D possibly being TRBD1 or TRBD2 (6 bases each). The TCR originated in a human donor with alopecia areata. The sequencing input was CD4+ T cells sorted from blood. The CDR3 bases are TGTGCCAGCGTAGGGGGGCATCCGGCTACGCAGTATTTT. It yields the protein CASVGGHPATQYF.